The next 18 T cell receptor beta chains were all read from a single sample in a study of tissue T cells after allogeneic stem cell transplantation. Only in-frame clones appear in the TCRdb table, and some are missing; sequencing was by immunoSEQ multiplex PCR. The profile shows about 24,000 clones, around four fifths of them singletons. Sequenced here: tissue from the ileum, sampled at autopsy. These receptor sequences come from a female donor older than 55 with lung cancer.

The gene calls are TRBV11-3 and TRBJ2-5; 9 positions agree with TRBD2. Germline-derived CDR1 and CDR2 are SGHNT and YENEEA. The CDR3 is 17 residues long. V lost 5 bases to trimming and J lost 4 bases; unmatched junction nucleotides: 14. The CDR3 reads CASSVGGSSGNPETQYF. DNA for the CDR3: TGTGCCAGCAGCGTAGGGGGGTCTAGCGGGAATCCAGAGACCCAGTACTTC.

The chain has TRBV6-5 and TRBJ2-1, with a tentative D call TRBD2 (6 bases). The CDR3 runs to 15 residues. CDR1 MNHEY and CDR2 SVGAGI come from the germline V gene. Trimming removed 6 bases at V and 6 bases at J, with 18 bases between. The CDR3 loop is CASSLKPLASNEQFF. CDR3 nucleotide sequence: TGTGCCAGCAGCCTAAAGCCCCTAGCGAGCAATGAGCAGTTCTTC.

This chain joins TRBV11-2 and TRBJ2-5; tentatively, D is TRBD2 (6 bases). The CDR3 length is 12 residues. Germline V CDR1 and CDR2: SGHAT, FQNNGV. Trimming left V 5 bases short and J 13 bases short, with 17 bases between. CDR3 sequence (DNA): TGTGCCAGCAGCCCCGGACGGGGGAGGTCGTACTTC. It yields the protein CASSPGRGRSYF.

This sequence joins TRBV7-8 and TRBJ2-5; D is perhaps TRBD1 (6 bases). Germline lookup yields CDR1 SGHVS and CDR2 FQNEAQ. V dropped 1 base and J dropped 5 bases, with 11 bases sitting between them. The CDR3 contains 14 residues. Here the CDR3 DNA reads TGTGCCAGCAGCTTAGGTTTTGACAGGGAGACCCAGTACTTC. This translates into CASSLGFDRETQYF.

The chain couples TRBV5-1 to TRBJ2-7, with TRBD2 matching over 11 bases. Germline-derived CDR1 and CDR2 are SGHRS and YFSETQ. There are 16 residues in the CDR3. V shed 4 bases and J 0 bases; nucleotides not matched to a gene: 6. Here the CDR3 DNA reads TGCGCCAGCAGCATTGGGACTAGCGGCCTCTCCTACGAGCAGTACTTC. Translated, it gives CASSIGTSGLSYEQYF. The full variable domain, with the rest looked up from reference TRBV5-1 and TRBJ2-7, is KAGVTQTPRYLIKTRGQQVTLSCSPISGHRSVSWYQQTPGQGLQFLFEYFSETQRNKGNFPGRFSGRQFSNSRSEMNVSTLELGDSALYLCASSIGTSGLSYEQYFGPGTRLTVT.

The J gene is TRBJ1-5, the V gene TRBV6-5; D not certain. Germline V gene sequence: CDR1 MNHEY, CDR2 SVGAGI. The ends were cut back, 4 bases at V and 6 bases at J, with 10 bases in the middle. The CDR3 length is 13 residues. This CDR3 reads CASSLHPGQPQHF. The CDR3 region has the DNA TGTGCCAGCAGTTTACACCCAGGTCAGCCCCAGCATTTT.

This clone appeared a few times. The chain carries TRBV5-3 and TRBJ2-5; D is unresolved. TRBV5-3 is known as an ORF, though its function is uncertain. The CDR3 runs 17 residues. V was cut by 4 bases and J by 2 bases, with 21 bases left in between. The CDR3 DNA sequence: TGTGCCAGAAGCCCTGCCCCCGGCCGGACGGTTCAAGAGACCCAGTACTTC. As protein: CARSPAPGRTVQETQYF.

The table lists this clone with a count of one. CDR3 region: CSVEGRPGFEQYF. The DNA for the CDR3 is TGCAGCGTTGAAGGGAGGCCTGGGTTCGAGCAGTACTTC. This rearrangement joins TRBV29-1 to TRBJ2-7, with D perhaps matching TRBD2 (5 bases). The CDR3 is 13 amino acids. V gave up 1 base and J gave up 6 bases, with 13 bases separating them. The V gene's germline CDR1 is SQVTM and CDR2 ANQGSEA.

This sequence joins TRBV3-1 (or the pseudogene TRBV3-2) and TRBJ1-6; D gene ambiguous. The CDR3 runs 16 residues. The germline gives CDR1 LGHDT, CDR2 YNNKEL (reference sequence). V lost 3 bases, J lost 0 bases, and 9 bases lay in between. The CDR3 DNA follows: TGTGCCAGCAGCCAGCCGGGGAGCTCCTATAATTCACCCCTCCACTTT. This codes for CASSQPGSSYNSPLHF.

This chain uses TRBV29-1 with TRBJ2-7; D is unresolved. CDR1 is SQVTM, CDR2 ANQGSEA, per germline. The ends were cut back, 4 bases at V and 2 bases at J, with 15 bases in the middle. CDR3 length: 14 residues. The CDR3 spells CSVVGLTETYEQYF. The DNA for the CDR3 is TGCAGCGTTGTAGGGCTAACAGAAACCTACGAGCAGTACTTC.

This chain uses TRBV15 with TRBJ2-3, with 9 bases identical to TRBD2. The CDR3 totals 17 residues. In germline, CDR1 is LNHNV, CDR2 YYDKDF (reference sequence). J lost 1 base, V lost 0 bases, and 5 bases had no gene match. The CDR3 coding sequence is TGTGCCACCAGCAGAGAGTCAATAGCGGGAGGCACAGATACGCAGTATTTT. This gives the protein CATSRESIAGGTDTQYF. The full variable domain, rest sourced from reference TRBV15 and TRBJ2-3, is DAMVIQNPRYQVTQFGKPVTLSCSQTLNHNVMYWYQQKSSQAPKLLFHYYDKDFNNEADTPDNFQSRRPNTSFCFLDIRSPGLGDTAMYLCATSRESIAGGTDTQYFGPGTRLTVL.

The chain is built from TRBV18 and TRBJ2-1; 9 bases map to TRBD1. The V and J ends lost 6 bases and 8 bases, in that order; junction bases with no gene match: 5. Germline V gene lookup returns CDR1 KGHSH and CDR2 LQKENI. There are 13 residues in the CDR3. CDR3 nucleotide sequence: TGTGCCAGCTCCACCGGGACAGGGTATGAGCAGTTCTTC. This gives the protein CASSTGTGYEQFF.

The J gene is TRBJ1-6, the V gene TRBV30; D is perhaps TRBD1 (6 bases). Germline lookup yields CDR1 GTSNPN and CDR2 SVGIG (reference sequence). CDR3 length: 13 amino acids. V dropped 4 bases and J dropped 9 bases, with 13 bases sitting between them. CDR3 protein: CAWNPGAGSPLHF. CDR3 DNA sequence: TGTGCCTGGAATCCAGGGGCAGGTTCACCCCTCCACTTT.

The rearrangement uses TRBV5-1 and TRBJ2-2; tentatively, D is TRBD1 (6 bases). V lost 1 base and J 2 bases, leaving 9 bases between the germline ends. The CDR3 sequence is 15 residues long. Germline CDR1 is SGHRS and CDR2 is YFSETQ. CDR3 nucleotide sequence: TGCGCCAGCAGCTTGCCGACAGGCAACACCGGGGAGCTGTTTTTT. Translated, it gives CASSLPTGNTGELFF.

V gene TRBV11-2 combines with J gene TRBJ2-7, with 7 bases identical to TRBD2. The CDR3 consists of 14 residues. V dropped 5 bases and J dropped 6; count of bases not matched to a gene: 10. Germline V gives CDR1 SGHAT, CDR2 FQNNGV. The CDR3 coding sequence is TGTGCCAGCAGCCCAGCCCTGGGACTACGCGAGCAGTACTTC. Translation gives CASSPALGLREQYF.

This clone occurred once. The CDR3 loop reads CASSLAFGQPQHF. CDR3 DNA: TGCGCCAGCAGCTTGGCCTTTGGACAGCCCCAGCATTTT. The chain combines TRBV5-1 with TRBJ1-5, with D unclear. The CDR3 totals 13 residues. Germline V CDR1 and CDR2: SGHRS, YFSETQ. V gave up 0 bases and J gave up 7 bases, with 8 bases separating them. Full variable domain (rest looked up from reference TRBV5-1 and TRBJ1-5): KAGVTQTPRYLIKTRGQQVTLSCSPISGHRSVSWYQQTPGQGLQFLFEYFSETQRNKGNFPGRFSGRQFSNSRSEMNVSTLELGDSALYLCASSLAFGQPQHFGDGTRLSIL.

The chain employs TRBV7-8 and TRBJ2-1; weak D call: TRBD2 (7 bases). The germline CDR1 and CDR2 sequences are SGHVS and FQNEAQ. V was cut by 0 bases and J by 5 bases, with 11 bases left in between. The CDR3 spans 15 residues. The CDR3 loop reads CASSLAFGGHNEQFF. The CDR3 DNA sequence: TGTGCCAGCAGCTTAGCTTTCGGGGGGCACAATGAGCAGTTCTTC.

V is TRBV7-9 and J is TRBJ2-7; no definite D call. V lost 5 bases, J lost 1 base, and 12 bases lay in between. This CDR3 has 14 residues. CDR1 is SEHNR and CDR2 is FQNEAQ in the germline V gene (reference sequence). The CDR3 here is CASSPRWDSYEQYF. In DNA, the CDR3 is TGTGCCAGCAGCCCCCGTTGGGATTCCTACGAGCAGTACTTC.